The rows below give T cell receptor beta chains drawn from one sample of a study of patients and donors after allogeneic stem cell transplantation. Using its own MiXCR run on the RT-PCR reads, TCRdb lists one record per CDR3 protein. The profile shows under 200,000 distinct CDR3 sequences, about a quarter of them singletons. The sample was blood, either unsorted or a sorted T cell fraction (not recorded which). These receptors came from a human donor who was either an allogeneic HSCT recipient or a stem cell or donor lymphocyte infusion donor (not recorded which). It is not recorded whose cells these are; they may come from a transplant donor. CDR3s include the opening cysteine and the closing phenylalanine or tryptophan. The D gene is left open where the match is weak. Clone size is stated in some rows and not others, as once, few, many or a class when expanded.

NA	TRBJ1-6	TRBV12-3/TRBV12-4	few	TGTGCCAGCAGTTCCAGGGTGTTAAGTTCACCCCTCCACTTT	CASSSRVLSSPLHF
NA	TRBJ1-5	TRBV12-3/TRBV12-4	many	TGTGCCAGCACGCTCGAACTAGGTCAGCCCCAGCATTTT	CASTLELGQPQHF
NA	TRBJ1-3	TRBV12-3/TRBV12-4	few	TGTGCCAGCAGTTTAGGCGGGCCAATCTCTGGAAACACCATATATTTT	CASSLGGPISGNTIYF
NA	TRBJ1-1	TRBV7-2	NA	TGTGCCAGCAGCTCCAAGGTGCCTGAAGCTTTCTTT	CASSSKVPEAFF
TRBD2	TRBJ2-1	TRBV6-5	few	TGTGCCAGCAGTTATACTCTAGCGGATCCCCGCAATGAGCAGTTCTTC	CASSYTLADPRNEQFF
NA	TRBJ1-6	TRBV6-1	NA	TGTGCCAGCAGAGCCGCGTGGGAGTCCCTCCACTTT	CASRAAWESLHF
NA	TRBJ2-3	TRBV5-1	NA	TGCGCCAGCAGCTTGTCGGCGGCAGACACAGATACGCAGTATTTT	CASSLSAADTDTQYF
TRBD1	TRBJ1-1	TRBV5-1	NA	TGCGCCAGCAGCTTACCAATACAGGGGGCGCTGAACACTGAAGCTTTCTTT	CASSLPIQGALNTEAFF
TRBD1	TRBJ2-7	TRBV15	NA	TGTGCCACCAGCAGCGCCGGGACAGCCACCCACGAGCAGTACTTC	CATSSAGTATHEQYF
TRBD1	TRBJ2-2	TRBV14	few	TGTGCCAGCAGCCAACTGGGACAGATCACGAACACCGGGGAGCTGTTTTTT	CASSQLGQITNTGELFF
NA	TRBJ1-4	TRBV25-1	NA	TGTGCCAGCAGTTCGCTCGGGACCATCGAAAAACTGTTTTTT	CASSSLGTIEKLFF
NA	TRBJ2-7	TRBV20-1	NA	TGCAGTGCTAGAGGGGACGACTCCTACGAGCAGTACTTC	CSARGDDSYEQYF
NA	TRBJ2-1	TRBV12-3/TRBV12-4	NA	TGTGCCAGCAGTTTAGACCCAGCTGCCAATGAGCAGTTCTTC	CASSLDPAANEQFF
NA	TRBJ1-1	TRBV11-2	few	TGTGCCAGCAGCTTAGGGGATAGGACTGAAGCTTTCTTT	CASSLGDRTEAFF
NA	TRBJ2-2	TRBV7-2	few	TGTGCCAGCAGCCCCAGGACGAACCCCGGGGAGCTGTTTTTT	CASSPRTNPGELFF
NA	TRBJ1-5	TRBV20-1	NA	TGCAGTGCTAGAGAGGGAATCAGTCAGCCCCAGCATTTT	CSAREGISQPQHF
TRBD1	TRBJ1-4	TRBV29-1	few	TGCAGCGCCCGACAGGGAGTTGAAAAACTGTTTTTT	CSARQGVEKLFF
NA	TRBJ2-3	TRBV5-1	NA	TGCGCCAGCAGCTCAAACAGGGTCACAGATACGCAGTATTTT	CASSSNRVTDTQYF
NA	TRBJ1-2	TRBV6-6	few	TGTGCCAGCAGCCCCGTTGTGACAGCTAACTATGGCTACACCTTC	CASSPVVTANYGYTF
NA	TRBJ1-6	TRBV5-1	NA	TGCGCCAGCAGCACCAGACCGCCTAGCTCCTATAATTCACCCCTCCACTTT	CASSTRPPSSYNSPLHF
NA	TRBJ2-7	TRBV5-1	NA	TGCGCCAGCAGCTTGGGTTCGTACAACTACGAGCAGTACTTC	CASSLGSYNYEQYF
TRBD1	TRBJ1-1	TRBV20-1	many	TGCAGTGCTACCCCAGACAGGGGAGGGTCTGAAGCTTTCTTT	CSATPDRGGSEAFF